This T cell receptor (beta chain) derives from a study of T cell changes during pregnancy in multiple sclerosis. Assay used: immunoSEQ multiplex PCR; TCRdb lists only in-frame clones, some missing. In the table there are about 72,000 clones, around 92% of which are singletons. The sample was peripheral blood, taken in the third trimester of pregnancy. The sequence came from a female donor in good health, enrolled as a control in a pregnancy study.

The CDR3 DNA sequence: TGTGCCAGCAGCCAATCCGGGACTAGAGGGTCAGATACGCAGTATTTT. Amino acid sequence: CASSQSGTRGSDTQYF. This chain uses TRBV4-2 with TRBJ2-3; 8 bases agree with TRBD2. The V gene's germline CDR1 is LGHNA and CDR2 YNFKEQ. Germline trimming cut 2 bases from V and 4 bases from J; bases unmatched to any gene: 8. There are 16 residues in the CDR3.